These 25 T cell receptor beta chains share one sample of origin, sequenced in a study of Tregs in tolerant kidney transplant recipients. Assay: immunoSEQ multiplex PCR; the TCRdb copy retains only in-frame clones and omits some. The sample lists about 240,000 clones; 80% to 85% were seen once. Sequencing input: CD4+ T cells from blood. The receptors here all came from a human donor in good health.

The V call is TRBV4-1, the J call TRBJ2-5; D gene unclear. CDR1 and CDR2 (germline): MGHRA, YSYEKL. V lost 4 bases and J lost 3, with 9 bases in between. This CDR3 is built from 13 residues. This CDR3 is CASSRHTEETQYF. The DNA of the CDR3 is TGCGCCAGCAGCCGGCATACCGAAGAGACCCAGTACTTC.

The chain combines TRBV10-3 with TRBJ2-7; D possibly corresponds to TRBD1 (5 bases). The CDR3 runs to 17 residues. Germline CDR1 reads ENHRY; CDR2 reads SYGVKD. V was clipped by 6 bases and J by 6 bases, with 27 bases between them. CDR3 DNA sequence: TGTGCCATCAGCAAAAGACAGACCTCAAATCCTCCGACCGAGCAGTACTTC. This codes for CAISKRQTSNPPTEQYF.

The rearrangement joins TRBV2 to TRBJ2-1; D might be TRBD1 (5 bases). The CDR3 length is 12 residues. The germline gives CDR1 SNHLY, CDR2 FYNNEI. Trimming removed 4 bases from V and 8 bases from J, with 9 bases in between. The CDR3 nucleotides are TGTGCCAGCAGTGGAGACAGCCATGAGCAGTTCTTC. Protein: CASSGDSHEQFF.

The V and J genes are TRBV6-1 and TRBJ1-1; TRBD1 might be the D (6 bases). The CDR3 has 17 residues. Germline V gene sequence: CDR1 MNHNS, CDR2 SASEGT. The V end was cut by 4 bases, the J end by 5 bases, with 23 bases between. The DNA for the CDR3 is TGTGCCAGCAGTGGGGGGGGCCGGGCCCCTCATCGGACTGAAGCTTTCTTT. Translated, it gives CASSGGGRAPHRTEAFF.

This chain links TRBV30 with TRBJ2-1; possible D gene TRBD2, 5 bases. Trimming removed 0 bases from V and 10 bases from J, with 10 bases in between. Germline V gives CDR1 GTSNPN, CDR2 SVGIG (reference sequence). CDR3 length equals 12 residues. This CDR3 reads CAWSVGVREQFF. The CDR3, as DNA: TGTGCCTGGAGTGTCGGGGTTAGAGAGCAGTTCTTC.

The rearrangement links TRBV14 to TRBJ2-3; TRBD2 matches at 11 bases. Germline values: CDR1 SGHDN, CDR2 FVKESK. Germline trimming cut 0 bases from V and 2 bases from J; bases unmatched to any gene: 4. The CDR3 sequence is 17 residues long. For the CDR3, the DNA is TGTGCCAGCAGCCAAGATCGACTAGCGGGATCCACAGATACGCAGTATTTT. Its translation is CASSQDRLAGSTDTQYF.

This chain joins TRBV19 and TRBJ2-3; D possibly corresponds to TRBD1 (5 bases). The CDR3 has 14 residues. Germline V lookup: CDR1 LNHDA, CDR2 SQIVND (reference sequence). V dropped 5 bases and J dropped 3 bases, with 12 bases sitting between them. The CDR3 sequence: CASSRQIITDTQYF. Here the CDR3 DNA reads TGTGCCAGTAGTCGACAGATAATTACAGATACGCAGTATTTT.

Points on this clone: Other DNA variants within this sample encode the same CDR3. V usage is TRBV5-1 and J usage is TRBJ2-7, with D possibly matching TRBD2 (6 bases). V was trimmed by 0 bases and J by 2 bases, leaving 12 bases between them. The V gene's germline CDR1 is SGHRS and CDR2 YFSETQ. The CDR3 extends over 15 amino acids. CDR3 bases: TGCGCCAGCAGCTTGGGGGGTCGGGGGACCTACGAGCAGTACTTC. Translation: CASSLGGRGTYEQYF.

CDR3: CSAIHLGELFF. The CDR3, as DNA: TGCAGTGCTATCCACCTCGGGGAGCTGTTTTTT. J is TRBJ2-2 and V is TRBV20-1, with D hard to call. The CDR3 covers 11 residues. V lost 4 bases, J lost 7 bases, and 7 bases lay in between. The germline V gene encodes CDR1 DFQATT and CDR2 SNEGSKA (reference sequence).

This clone came up once. V gene TRBV7-9 combines with J gene TRBJ2-5; tentative D call: TRBD2 (5 bases). The CDR3 covers 16 residues. Germline values: CDR1 SEHNR, CDR2 FQNEAQ (reference sequence). Trimming stripped 1 base from V and 1 base from J, with 13 bases between. In nucleotides, the CDR3 is TGTGCCAGCAGCTTAGGAAGCGGATCGTTCCAAGAGACCCAGTACTTC. Translating gives CASSLGSGSFQETQYF.

The CDR3 spells CASSRGLQRQFF. The CDR3, as DNA: TGTGCCAGTAGTAGGGGACTCCAGAGGCAGTTCTTC. This chain connects TRBV19 to TRBJ2-1, with D perhaps TRBD2 (6 bases). This CDR3 region has 12 residues. The V end was cut by 4 bases, the J end by 12 bases, with 13 bases between. CDR1 is LNHDA, CDR2 SQIVND, per germline (reference sequence).

The CDR3, as DNA: TGCGCCAGCAGCCGGGTCAAGGGGCCCAGCTCCTACAATGAGCAGTTCTTC. Amino acids: CASSRVKGPSSYNEQFF. The chain links TRBV4-1 to TRBJ2-1, with TRBD1 as a possible D gene (5 bases). The CDR3 sequence is 17 residues long. The ends were cut back, 4 bases at V and 0 bases at J, with 16 bases in the middle. Germline assignment: CDR1 MGHRA and CDR2 YSYEKL.

This chain uses TRBV6-5 with TRBJ1-2; TRBD1 agrees at 9 bases. The CDR3 sequence is 13 residues long. With V trimmed by 4 bases and J by 13 bases, 10 bases remained unmatched. The germline CDR1 and CDR2 sequences are MNHEY and SVGAGI. CDR3 region: CASSSDRGVFCTF. The CDR3 DNA sequence: TGTGCCAGCAGTTCGGACAGGGGCGTATTTTGCACCTTC.

The J gene is TRBJ1-1, the V gene TRBV19; TRBD1 is a possible D gene (5 bases). This CDR3 region has 15 residues. The germline V and J ends were trimmed by 2 bases and 2 bases, with 12 bases remaining between them. Germline CDR1 is LNHDA and CDR2 is SQIVND (reference sequence). CDR3 coding DNA: TGTGCCAGTAGTATATCTAGGGGCATAAACACTGAAGCTTTCTTT. This gives the protein CASSISRGINTEAFF. The variable domain in full, completed from reference TRBV19 and TRBJ1-1, reads DGGITQSPKYLFRKEGQNVTLSCEQNLNHDAMYWYRQDPGQGLRLIYYSQIVNDFQKGDIAEGYSVSREKKESFPLTVTSAQKNPTAFYLCASSISRGINTEAFFGQGTRLTVV.

This chain joins TRBV29-1 and TRBJ1-2; D not certain. V lost 7 bases and J lost 4, with 7 bases in between. The CDR3 loop spans 10 amino acids. Germline CDR1 SQVTM, CDR2 ANQGSEA. The CDR3 loop is CSADTYGYTF. The CDR3 DNA reads TGCAGCGCCGACACCTATGGCTACACCTTC.

The rearrangement links TRBV30 to TRBJ2-3; 9 nucleotides line up with TRBD2. Germline lookup yields CDR1 GTSNPN and CDR2 SVGIG (reference sequence). The J segment lost 1 base and the V segment lost 8 bases, leaving 13 bases of the junction unmatched. The length of the CDR3 is 16 residues. CDR3 region: CALQGSGRGGTDTQYF. The CDR3 bases are TGTGCCCTACAGGGTAGCGGGAGAGGGGGCACAGATACGCAGTATTTT.

This chain joins TRBV7-9 and TRBJ2-1; 10 nucleotides line up with TRBD2. Trimming cost V 5 bases and J 3 bases; bases outside gene matches: 4. Per germline, CDR1 SEHNR and CDR2 FQNEAQ (reference sequence). The CDR3 covers 15 residues. CDR3 amino acids: CASSRIAGGYNEQFF. The CDR3 DNA sequence: TGTGCCAGCAGCAGAATAGCGGGAGGCTACAATGAGCAGTTCTTC. The whole variable domain, filled in from reference TRBV7-9 and TRBJ2-1, reads DTGVSQNPRHKITKRGQNVTFRCDPISEHNRLYWYRQTLGQGPEFLTYFQNEAQLEKSRLLSDRFSAERPKGSFSTLEIQRTEQGDSAMYLCASSRIAGGYNEQFFGPGTRLTVL.

The gene calls are TRBV2 and TRBJ2-7; D is undetermined. This CDR3 spans 13 amino acids. The V gene's germline CDR1 is SNHLY and CDR2 FYNNEI. The V and J ends lost 5 bases and 0 bases respectively, with 8 bases between them. CDR3 sequence reads: CASSQQSSYEQYF. In DNA form, the CDR3 reads TGTGCCAGCAGTCAACAGAGCTCCTACGAGCAGTACTTC. Drawing the rest from reference TRBV2 and TRBJ2-7, the complete variable domain is EPEVTQTPSHQVTQMGQEVILRCVPISNHLYFYWYRQILGQKVEFLVSFYNNEISEKSEIFDDQFSVERPDGSNFTLKIRSTKLEDSAMYFCASSQQSSYEQYFGPGTRLTVT.

V and J are TRBV5-1 and TRBJ2-7; D is undetermined. V lost 5 bases to trimming and J lost 0 bases, with 15 bases between them. This CDR3 has 15 amino acids. The germline CDR1 and CDR2 sequences are SGHRS and YFSETQ. CDR3 sequence: CASSPQTTSSYEQYF. CDR3 in DNA: TGCGCCAGCAGTCCTCAAACGACGAGCTCCTACGAGCAGTACTTC.

This clone has a single count. The chain has TRBV6-5 and TRBJ2-2, with a tentative D call TRBD2 (6 bases). CDR1 and CDR2 (germline): MNHEY, SVGAGI. Trimming removed 7 bases from V and 1 base from J, with 10 bases in between. The CDR3 is 14 residues long. This chain's CDR3 is CASNRGLNTGELFF. The CDR3 DNA reads TGTGCCAGCAACCGGGGACTGAACACCGGGGAGCTGTTTTTT.

This clone appeared a few times. This chain links TRBV10-1 with TRBJ2-7; D uncertain. The V end lost 0 bases, the J end lost 7 bases, and 13 bases lay between the germline ends. Germline CDR1 is WNHNN and CDR2 is SYGVQD (reference sequence). The length of the CDR3 is 14 residues. In nucleotides, the CDR3 is TGCGCCAGCAGTGAGTCCGGCCGGTCTCGGGAGCAGTACTTC. Translation: CASSESGRSREQYF.

The chain uses TRBV6-5 and TRBJ2-7, with D perhaps matching TRBD1 (6 bases). V dropped 4 bases and J dropped 4 bases, with 14 bases sitting between them. There are 14 residues in the CDR3. The V gene's germline CDR1 is MNHEY and CDR2 SVGAGI. The CDR3 protein is CASSFTRDNYEQYF. As DNA, the CDR3 is TGTGCCAGCAGTTTTACCCGGGACAATTACGAGCAGTACTTC.

The genes are TRBV5-1 and TRBJ1-6; D remains unclear. Germline CDR1 reads SGHRS; CDR2 reads YFSETQ. The CDR3 is made up of 18 amino acids. V was trimmed by 0 bases and J by 0 bases, leaving 13 bases between them. The CDR3 DNA sequence: TGCGCCAGCAGCTTGGAGCCGTCCTTGAGCTCCTATAATTCACCCCTCCACTTT. It specifies CASSLEPSLSSYNSPLHF.

This chain uses TRBV19 with TRBJ1-1, with 11 bases identical to TRBD1. The CDR3 has 15 residues. CDR1 is LNHDA and CDR2 is SQIVND in the germline V gene (reference sequence). V shed 5 bases and J 3 bases; nucleotides not matched to a gene: 5. The chain's CDR3 is CASSSGQGAYTEAFF. CDR3 nucleotide sequence: TGTGCCAGTAGTTCAGGACAGGGGGCTTACACTGAAGCTTTCTTT.

The V gene is TRBV6-1, the J gene TRBJ1-2; D perhaps matches TRBD1 (5 bases). The CDR3 has 13 residues. Trimming took 2 bases from V and 4 from J, leaving 8 bases between them. Looked up from germline, CDR1 is MNHNS and CDR2 is SASEGT. CDR3 DNA: TGTGCCAGCAGTGAACAGGGTACCTATGGCTACACCTTC. Translating gives CASSEQGTYGYTF.